This passage covers 20 T cell receptor beta chains from one sample sequenced in a study of shared clonotypes between healthy human individuals. TCRdb keeps only in-frame clones here, not all; method: immunoSEQ multiplex PCR. The data contain some 530,000 clones, almost 80% of them singletons. Sequencing was done on a sample of PBMCs. The receptors here all came from a woman aged 40 to 55 in good health. Some clones in this sample may be carry-over from other donors' samples.

This chain uses TRBV4-1 with TRBJ2-1; 9 nucleotides align to TRBD1. The junction had 7 bases not matched to a gene; V was cut back by 4 bases and J by 6 bases. The germline V gene encodes CDR1 MGHRA and CDR2 YSYEKL. The CDR3 totals 15 residues. This chain's CDR3 is CASSRTGTGPNEQFF. CDR3 DNA: TGCGCCAGCAGCCGAACCGGGACAGGGCCCAATGAGCAGTTCTTC.

This chain links TRBV2 with TRBJ2-1; TRBD2 aligns across 11 bases. V was clipped by 6 bases and J by 7 bases; unmatched bases: 8. CDR3 length: 15 amino acids. In germline, CDR1 is SNHLY, CDR2 FYNNEI. The CDR3 sequence is CASRAPGLAENEQFF. CDR3 coding DNA: TGTGCCAGCAGGGCACCGGGACTAGCGGAGAATGAGCAGTTCTTC.

This chain uses TRBV19 with TRBJ1-1, with D possibly being TRBD1 (6 bases). The CDR3 sequence is 12 residues long. The germline gives CDR1 LNHDA, CDR2 SQIVND (reference sequence). V lost 9 bases and J 4 bases, leaving 12 bases between the germline ends. The CDR3 DNA sequence: TGTGCCAGCCGGGACACCCTCACTGAAGCTTTCTTT. This codes for CASRDTLTEAFF.

This clone has more than one count but fewer than ten. DNA of the CDR3: TGTGCCAGCAGTATCACGACAGGGCGAGATTCACCCCTCCACTTT. Encoded protein: CASSITTGRDSPLHF. V gene TRBV7-2 combines with J gene TRBJ1-6, with 7 bases aligning to TRBD1. The V and J ends lost 6 bases and 8 bases, in that order; junction bases with no gene match: 10. CDR1 SGHTA and CDR2 FQGNSA come from the germline V gene. This CDR3 contains 15 residues.

The rearrangement joins TRBV18 to TRBJ1-2; 10 bases line up with TRBD1. V shed 6 bases and J 6 bases; nucleotides not matched to a gene: 7. This CDR3 is 14 amino acids long. Germline CDR1 KGHSH, CDR2 LQKENI. Here the CDR3 reads CASSFRDRGDGYTF. CDR3 nucleotides: TGTGCCAGCTCCTTTCGGGACAGGGGAGATGGCTACACCTTC.

This clone was recorded once. This chain joins TRBV11-2 and TRBJ2-3; D not certain. V was pared by 0 bases and J by 10 bases, with 14 bases between. This CDR3 region has 14 residues. Germline-derived CDR1 and CDR2 are SGHAT and FQNNGV. This chain's CDR3 is CASSLDPSSVSQYF. CDR3 DNA sequence: TGTGCCAGCAGCTTAGACCCCAGCTCTGTCTCGCAGTATTTT.

V usage is TRBV2 and J usage is TRBJ1-2; D perhaps matches TRBD1 (5 bases). Trimming shortened V by 0 bases and J by 6 bases, and 5 bases separated the two germline ends. The CDR3 runs 12 residues. The germline gives CDR1 SNHLY, CDR2 FYNNEI. CDR3 nucleotide sequence: TGTGCCAGCAGTGAAGCAGGGGATGGCTACACCTTC. Its translation: CASSEAGDGYTF. Variable domain in full (rest from reference TRBV2 and TRBJ1-2): EPEVTQTPSHQVTQMGQEVILRCVPISNHLYFYWYRQILGQKVEFLVSFYNNEISEKSEIFDDQFSVERPDGSNFTLKIRSTKLEDSAMYFCASSEAGDGYTFGSGTRLTVV.

As regards this clone: A much larger clone is a single base away; this may be a read error. The chain links TRBV9 to TRBJ2-5, with a possible D match to TRBD2 (5 bases). The CDR3 is made up of 12 amino acids. Germline lookup yields CDR1 SGDLS and CDR2 YYNGEE. Trimming cost V 3 bases and J 4 bases, with 7 bases left between them. The DNA for the CDR3 is TGTGCCAGCAGCGCAGAGGGAGAGACCCAGTACTTC. Amino acid sequence: CASSAEGETQYF.

V is TRBV15 and J is TRBJ2-1, with D uncertain. CDR1 is LNHNV, CDR2 YYDKDF, per germline (reference sequence). V lost 3 bases and J 4 bases, leaving 13 bases between the germline ends. The CDR3 is 15 residues long. CDR3 region: CATSSPGRLYNEQFF. The CDR3 nucleotides are TGTGCCACCAGCAGCCCGGGCCGGCTATACAATGAGCAGTTCTTC. The variable domain in full, with the rest retrieved from reference TRBV15 and TRBJ2-1, is DAMVIQNPRYQVTQFGKPVTLSCSQTLNHNVMYWYQQKSSQAPKLLFHYYDKDFNNEADTPDNFQSRRPNTSFCFLDIRSPGLGDTAMYLCATSSPGRLYNEQFFGPGTRLTVL.

V is TRBV2 and J is TRBJ2-2, with 7 bases fitting TRBD1. J lost 6 bases, V lost 4 bases, and 11 bases had no gene match. This CDR3 has 16 residues. CDR1 is SNHLY, CDR2 FYNNEI, per germline. The DNA of the CDR3 is TGTGCCAGCAGTGGACAGAGACAGGGATGGTCCGGGGAGCTGTTTTTT. Its translation: CASSGQRQGWSGELFF. Using reference TRBV2 and TRBJ2-2 for the parts outside the CDR3, the full variable domain is EPEVTQTPSHQVTQMGQEVILRCVPISNHLYFYWYRQILGQKVEFLVSFYNNEISEKSEIFDDQFSVERPDGSNFTLKIRSTKLEDSAMYFCASSGQRQGWSGELFFGEGSRLTVL.

J is TRBJ2-3 and V is TRBV5-1; 11 nucleotides line up with TRBD1. The CDR3 consists of 17 residues. The germline CDR1 and CDR2 sequences are SGHRS and YFSETQ. With 4 bases clipped from V and 3 bases from J, the junction kept 10 bases outside the gene matches. The CDR3 reads CASSRIGTGGRTDTQYF. CDR3 coding DNA: TGCGCCAGCAGCAGAATTGGGACAGGGGGACGTACAGATACGCAGTATTTT.

The V and J genes are TRBV5-4 and TRBJ2-7; 13 nucleotides align to TRBD2. CDR1 SGHNT and CDR2 YYREEE come from the germline V gene (reference sequence). J lost 7 bases, V lost 4 bases, and 5 bases had no gene match. This CDR3 has 14 amino acids. CDR3 protein: CASSRTSGSWEQYF. CDR3 in DNA: TGTGCCAGCAGCCGGACTAGCGGGAGTTGGGAGCAGTACTTC.

This clone was seen only a few times. The chain joins TRBV6-6 to TRBJ2-5; D may be TRBD1 (5 bases). The CDR3 runs to 13 residues. V was shortened by 6 bases and J by 2 bases, with 10 bases between the two germline ends. CDR1 is MNHNY, CDR2 SVGAGI, per germline (reference sequence). DNA for the CDR3: TGTGCCAGCAGCCAGGGAAGGCAAGAGACCCAGTACTTC. Amino acids: CASSQGRQETQYF.

The gene calls are TRBV11-2 and TRBJ2-5, with TRBD2 identical over 12 bases. Germline trimming cut 1 base from V and 1 base from J; bases unmatched to any gene: 4. CDR3 length equals 17 residues. Germline-derived CDR1 and CDR2 are SGHAT and FQNNGV. The CDR3: CASSLVSGLAGQETQYF. The DNA of the CDR3 is TGTGCCAGCAGCTTAGTCTCGGGACTAGCGGGCCAAGAGACCCAGTACTTC.

CDR3 protein: CASSLPGRDFEYGYTF. As DNA, the CDR3 is TGTGCCAGCAGCTTACCGGGAAGGGACTTTGAATATGGCTACACCTTC. J is TRBJ1-2 and V is TRBV7-9, with a weak D call TRBD1 (5 bases). CDR3 length: 16 residues. Germline V gene sequence: CDR1 SEHNR, CDR2 FQNEAQ (reference sequence). Trimming left V 2 bases short and J 5 bases short, with 18 bases between.

This rearrangement joins TRBV5-4 to TRBJ2-6, with 9 bases fitting TRBD1. This CDR3 is built from 19 residues. The V gene's germline CDR1 is SGHNT and CDR2 YYREEE (reference sequence). The V gene end was trimmed by 2 bases and the J gene end by 3 bases; junction bases not matched to a gene: 12. CDR3 nucleotides: TGTGCCAGCAGCTTAGGAGGTGGGACAGGGCTAAGTGGGGCCAACGTCCTGACTTTC. Protein sequence: CASSLGGGTGLSGANVLTF.

The chain couples TRBV2 to TRBJ2-7; 7 bases map to TRBD1. The germline V gene has CDR1 SNHLY and CDR2 FYNNEI. The CDR3 contains 12 residues. V lost 5 bases, J lost 13 bases, and 11 bases stayed unmatched. The CDR3 spells CASSLGDSSVYF. For the CDR3, the DNA is TGTGCCAGCAGTTTAGGGGACAGCTCGGTCTACTTC. Using reference TRBV2 and TRBJ2-7 for the parts outside the CDR3, the full variable domain is EPEVTQTPSHQVTQMGQEVILRCVPISNHLYFYWYRQILGQKVEFLVSFYNNEISEKSEIFDDQFSVERPDGSNFTLKIRSTKLEDSAMYFCASSLGDSSVYFGPGTRLTVT.

The chain links TRBV5-4 to TRBJ2-5, with D hard to call. In germline, CDR1 is SGHNT, CDR2 YYREEE (reference sequence). The CDR3 consists of 14 residues. Trimming left V 4 bases short and J 2 bases short, with 12 bases between. The CDR3 region is CASSPGPLQETQYF. The DNA for the CDR3 is TGTGCCAGCAGCCCGGGTCCATTACAAGAGACCCAGTACTTC.

The chain recombines TRBV14 with TRBJ2-1; 9 nucleotides match TRBD2. Germline V gene lookup returns CDR1 SGHDN and CDR2 FVKESK. Trimming cost V 4 bases and J 4 bases; bases outside gene matches: 11. This CDR3 has 17 residues. In DNA form, the CDR3 reads TGTGCCAGCAGCCCGACTAGCGGTCGGGGGGGATACAATGAGCAGTTCTTC. This codes for CASSPTSGRGGYNEQFF.

The genes are TRBV7-3 and TRBJ2-7, with D possibly being TRBD2 (6 bases). This CDR3 region has 14 residues. Trimming left V 5 bases short and J 2 bases short, with 13 bases between. CDR1 SGHTA and CDR2 FQGTGA come from the germline V gene. In DNA, the CDR3 is TGTGCCAGCAGCAAAGTGGGGGGAACCTACGAGCAGTACTTC. Protein sequence: CASSKVGGTYEQYF.